This TCR beta chain was identified in a study of blood T cell repertoires in COVID-19. This clone was recorded once. Only in-frame clones appear in the TCRdb table, and some are missing; sequencing was by immunoSEQ multiplex PCR. This table holds 45,000 to 60,000 clones, around 93% found once. CDR3 length equals 19 residues. After removal of 3 bases from V and 0 bases from J, the junction contained 9 bases not matched to a gene. Per the germline V gene, CDR1 is KGHDR and CDR2 is SFDVKD. The gene calls are TRBV24-1 and TRBJ2-2; 10 bases fit TRBD2. The receptor was derived from a man aged 45 to 65 with acute or convalescent COVID-19. Sequencing was done on a sample of peripheral blood. For the CDR3, the DNA is TGTGCCACCAGTGATCGGGCTAGCGGGGGAGTAACGAACACCGGGGAGCTGTTTTTT. Amino acids: CATSDRASGGVTNTGELFF.